Presented here are 16 T cell receptor beta chains from one specimen sequenced in a study of blood T cell repertoires in COVID-19. TCRdb's table, derived via immunoSEQ multiplex PCR, lists solely in-frame clones and lacks some. The sample holds approximately 230,000 clones, roughly 88% seen once. Sequenced input: peripheral blood. The receptors were sampled from a man aged 30-40 years who had recovered from COVID-19.

The chain combines TRBV6-5 with TRBJ1-1; 11 nucleotides align to TRBD1. The J segment lost 12 bases and the V segment lost 5 bases, leaving 11 bases of the junction unmatched. CDR1 and CDR2 (germline): MNHEY, SVGAGI. This CDR3 has 14 amino acids. The CDR3 nucleotides read TGTGCCAGCAGTCCGGACAGGGGGCGCCGGACGACTTTCTTT. Protein: CASSPDRGRRTTFF.

The rearrangement uses TRBV9 and TRBJ2-1; tentative D call: TRBD2 (6 bases). V was trimmed by 3 bases and J by 2 bases, leaving 24 bases between them. This CDR3 is built from 19 residues. From germline, CDR1 is SGDLS and CDR2 YYNGEE. The CDR3 coding sequence is TGTGCCAGCAGCGAAAAAGACCGTACCAATAGCGGACCCTACAATGAGCAGTTCTTC. It is translated as CASSEKDRTNSGPYNEQFF.

The rearrangement uses TRBV23-1 and TRBJ1-2; the match to TRBD1 covers 7 bases. TRBV23-1 is filed as an ORF, its function uncertain. V lost 1 base, J lost 5 bases, and 4 bases stayed unmatched. This CDR3 is 14 amino acids long. The CDR3 is CASSQWNRGYGYTF. The CDR3 DNA reads TGCGCCAGCAGTCAATGGAACAGGGGATATGGCTACACCTTC.

The chain has TRBV7-9 and TRBJ2-2; D is perhaps TRBD1 (7 bases). Per the germline V gene, CDR1 is SEHNR and CDR2 is FQNEAQ (reference sequence). Trimming took off 8 bases at V and 5 bases at J, with 12 bases between the two ends. This CDR3 region has 13 residues. Here the CDR3 DNA reads TGTGCCAGCCGGACAGGAGGGACCGGGGAGCTGTTTTTT. As protein: CASRTGGTGELFF. The whole variable domain, remainder taken from reference TRBV7-9 and TRBJ2-2, is DTGVSQNPRHKITKRGQNVTFRCDPISEHNRLYWYRQTLGQGPEFLTYFQNEAQLEKSRLLSDRFSAERPKGSFSTLEIQRTEQGDSAMYLCASRTGGTGELFFGEGSRLTVL.

The V call is TRBV18, the J call TRBJ1-1; D is perhaps TRBD1 (6 bases). V was trimmed by 5 bases and J by 1 base, leaving 20 bases between them. Looked up from germline, CDR1 is KGHSH and CDR2 is LQKENI. The CDR3 has 17 residues. DNA of the CDR3: TGTGCCAGCTCAACCGGGTCAGCAGGGGCGACGAACACTGAAGCTTTCTTT. Translated: CASSTGSAGATNTEAFF.

The V and J genes are TRBV3-1 (or the pseudogene TRBV3-2) and TRBJ1-1, with 7 bases lining up with TRBD1. CDR1 and CDR2 (germline): LGHDT, YNNKEL (reference sequence). Trimming cost V 1 base and J 3 bases; bases outside gene matches: 2. The length of the CDR3 is 14 residues. The CDR3 reads CASSQGTGDTEAFF. The CDR3 region has the DNA TGTGCCAGCAGCCAAGGAACAGGGGACACTGAAGCTTTCTTT.

This chain connects TRBV6-2 or TRBV6-3 to TRBJ1-5; perhaps TRBD1 as D (5 bases). The CDR3 loop spans 12 amino acids. The germline V and J ends were trimmed by 5 bases and 6 bases, with 8 bases remaining between them. Germline CDR1 and CDR2: MNHEY and SVGEGT. The chain's CDR3 is CASSGQGQPQHF. The CDR3 DNA reads as TGTGCCAGCAGTGGCCAGGGTCAGCCCCAGCATTTT.

This chain links TRBV13 with TRBJ2-5; D is perhaps TRBD2 (6 bases). The CDR3 runs 14 residues. Germline CDR1 and CDR2: PRHDT and FYEKMQ (reference sequence). Trimming took 5 bases from V and 5 from J, leaving 15 bases between them. CDR3 nucleotides: TGTGCCAGCAGCCTGCAGACTAGACGGGAGACCCAGTACTTC. Translation gives CASSLQTRRETQYF.

V usage is TRBV5-4 and J usage is TRBJ1-3, with D tentatively TRBD1 (6 bases). Germline CDR1 reads SGHNT; CDR2 reads YYREEE (reference sequence). Between the trimmed V and J ends, which lost 5 bases and 1 base, there was a span of 13 bases. This CDR3 comprises 15 residues. The CDR3 bases are TGTGCCAGCAGTCCCAGGGGTCGATCTGGAAACACCATATATTTT. Protein: CASSPRGRSGNTIYF.

The V gene is TRBV18, the J gene TRBJ2-7, with 7 bases that match TRBD1. Germline V gene data show CDR1 as KGHSH and CDR2 as LQKENI. Trimming took 6 bases from V and 4 from J; bases not matched to a gene: 9. The CDR3 loop spans 14 amino acids. The CDR3 DNA follows: TGTGCCAGCTCGCAAACCGGGACAGAATACGAGCAGTACTTC. Encoded protein: CASSQTGTEYEQYF. The entire variable domain, with the rest obtained from reference TRBV18 and TRBJ2-7, is as follows: NAGVMQNPRHLVRRRGQEARLRCSPMKGHSHVYWYRQLPEEGLKFMVYLQKENIIDESGMPKERFSAEFPKEGPSILRIQQVVRGDSAAYFCASSQTGTEYEQYFGPGTRLTVT.

The chain carries TRBV6-5 and TRBJ2-3; maybe TRBD2 (6 bases). The CDR3 has 13 amino acids. Germline CDR1 MNHEY, CDR2 SVGAGI. V dropped 2 bases and J dropped 9 bases, with 12 bases sitting between them. The CDR3 nucleotides are TGTGCCAGCAGTTACCCGGACCGGGAGACGCAGTATTTT. The encoded protein is CASSYPDRETQYF.

The chain employs TRBV6-5 and TRBJ1-2; perhaps TRBD1 as D (5 bases). The CDR3 is 14 amino acids. V was trimmed by 5 bases and J by 4 bases, leaving 14 bases between them. Germline values: CDR1 MNHEY, CDR2 SVGAGI. CDR3 amino acids: CASSQPTVPYGYTF. CDR3 bases: TGTGCCAGCAGTCAGCCGACAGTGCCCTATGGCTACACCTTC.

This clone has a handful of counts. The rearrangement joins TRBV19 to TRBJ2-5; TRBD1 aligns across 7 bases. The V gene end was trimmed by 1 base and the J gene end by 9 bases; junction bases not matched to a gene: 14. This CDR3 spans 16 amino acids. CDR1 and CDR2 from the germline V gene are LNHDA and SQIVND (reference sequence). The CDR3 coding sequence is TGTGCCAGTAGTATAGTAGCCCAGGGGGACGCCGCGGCCCAGTACTTC. It yields the protein CASSIVAQGDAAAQYF.

The chain links TRBV25-1 to TRBJ2-7, with a weak D call TRBD1 (6 bases). V lost 3 bases to trimming and J lost 5 bases, with 11 bases between them. Per the germline V gene, CDR1 is MGHDK and CDR2 is SYGVNS. This CDR3 region has 13 residues. The CDR3 DNA follows: TGTGCCAGCAGTGATAGCAGGGGCCACGAGCAGTACTTC. It codes for CASSDSRGHEQYF.

This chain joins TRBV2 and TRBJ1-5; no firm D call. The CDR3 sequence is 13 residues long. V lost 1 base and J 4 bases, leaving 5 bases between the germline ends. Germline loops: CDR1 SNHLY, CDR2 FYNNEI. The CDR3 reads CASSEDNNQPQHF. The CDR3 region has the DNA TGTGCCAGCAGTGAAGATAATAATCAGCCCCAGCATTTT.

This clone was counted only a few times. The chain recombines TRBV25-1 with TRBJ1-5; a weak D match, TRBD1 (6 bases). CDR3 length: 15 residues. Trimming removed 2 bases from V and 10 bases from J, with 18 bases in between. CDR1 is MGHDK, CDR2 SYGVNS, per germline. In DNA form, the CDR3 reads TGTGCCAGCAGTGAAGGGGGCCAACCGGGACAACCCCAGCATTTT. It codes for CASSEGGQPGQPQHF.